This record covers a single T cell receptor beta chain. What it binds is unknown. Here immunoSEQ multiplex PCR was the method, and the copy in TCRdb shows in-frame clones only, minus some. Of about 70,000 clones listed, around 83% were seen once; the top ten hold more than 8.5%. This entry comes from a study of T cell responses to AZD1222 COVID-19 vaccine. Across the study: Both about-4-week and about-12-week second-dose recipients were combined. Study-wide results and caveats: Dominant at 160-218 and 743-854, vaccine-associated CD4 TCRs also spanned spike. Donors skewed white British and female; clonal diversity was possibly underestimated. Reports indicate that nearly half of spike-specific TCRs are directed at unmutated variant regions.

This CDR3 has 19 amino acids. The germline gives CDR1 SGHTA, CDR2 FQGNSA. V was shortened by 4 bases and J by 0 bases, with 24 bases between the two germline ends. The sequence was obtained from an adult in good health. Sequenced here: peripheral blood, sampled on day 0 of AZD1222 vaccination. The rearrangement uses TRBV7-2 and TRBJ1-1, with D possibly TRBD1 on 6 matching bases. The CDR3 nucleotides are TGTGCCAGCAGCTCCCCCGACAGGTTGACTACTATAATGAACACTGAAGCTTTCTTT. Protein sequence: CASSSPDRLTTIMNTEAFF. The variable domain in full, with the rest retrieved from reference TRBV7-2 and TRBJ1-1, is GAGVSQSPSNKVTEKGKDVELRCDPISGHTALYWYRQSLGQGLEFLIYFQGNSAPDKSGLPSDRFSAERTGGSVSTLTIQRTQQEDSAVYLCASSSPDRLTTIMNTEAFFGQGTRLTVV.